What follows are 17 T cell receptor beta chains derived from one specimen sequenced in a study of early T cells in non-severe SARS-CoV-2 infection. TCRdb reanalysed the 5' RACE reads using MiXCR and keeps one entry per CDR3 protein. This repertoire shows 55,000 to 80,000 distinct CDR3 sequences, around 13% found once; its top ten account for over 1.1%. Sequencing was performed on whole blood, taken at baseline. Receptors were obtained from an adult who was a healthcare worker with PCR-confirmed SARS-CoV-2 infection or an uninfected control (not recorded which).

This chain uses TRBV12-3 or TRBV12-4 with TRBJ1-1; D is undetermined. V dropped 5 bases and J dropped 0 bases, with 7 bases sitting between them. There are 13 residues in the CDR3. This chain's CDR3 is CASSSHLNTEAFF. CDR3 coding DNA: TGTGCCAGCAGTAGTCATTTGAACACTGAAGCTTTCTTT.

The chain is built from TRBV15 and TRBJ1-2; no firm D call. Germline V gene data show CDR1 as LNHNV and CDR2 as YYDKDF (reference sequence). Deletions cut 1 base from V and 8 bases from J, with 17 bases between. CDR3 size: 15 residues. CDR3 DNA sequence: TGTGCCACCAGCAGAGCGGGAATAAAGGACGGGGGCTACACCTTC. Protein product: CATSRAGIKDGGYTF.

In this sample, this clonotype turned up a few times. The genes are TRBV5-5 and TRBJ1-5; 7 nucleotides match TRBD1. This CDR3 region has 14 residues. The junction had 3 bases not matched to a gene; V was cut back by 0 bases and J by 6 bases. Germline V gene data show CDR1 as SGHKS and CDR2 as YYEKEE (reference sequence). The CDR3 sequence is CASSLGQGGQPQHF. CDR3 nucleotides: TGTGCCAGCAGCTTGGGGCAGGGGGGTCAGCCCCAGCATTTT. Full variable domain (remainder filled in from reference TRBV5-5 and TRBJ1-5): DAGVTQSPTHLIKTRGQQVTLRCSPISGHKSVSWYQQVLGQGPQFIFQYYEKEERGRGNFPDRFSARQFPNYSSELNVNALLLGDSALYLCASSLGQGGQPQHFGDGTRLSIL.

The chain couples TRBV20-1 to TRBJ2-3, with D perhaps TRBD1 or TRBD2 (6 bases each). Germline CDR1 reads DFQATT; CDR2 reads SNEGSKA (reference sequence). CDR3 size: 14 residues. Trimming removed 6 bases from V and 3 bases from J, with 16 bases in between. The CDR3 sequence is CSAPRGDPTDTQYF. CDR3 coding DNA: TGCAGTGCCCCGAGGGGGGACCCGACAGATACGCAGTATTTT.

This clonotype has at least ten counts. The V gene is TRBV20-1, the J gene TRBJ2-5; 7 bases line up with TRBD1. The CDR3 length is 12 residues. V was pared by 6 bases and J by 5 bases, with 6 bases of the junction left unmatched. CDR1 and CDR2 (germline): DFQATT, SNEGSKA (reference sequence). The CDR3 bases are TGCAGTGCCATAAACAGGGGTGAGACCCAGTACTTC. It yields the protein CSAINRGETQYF.

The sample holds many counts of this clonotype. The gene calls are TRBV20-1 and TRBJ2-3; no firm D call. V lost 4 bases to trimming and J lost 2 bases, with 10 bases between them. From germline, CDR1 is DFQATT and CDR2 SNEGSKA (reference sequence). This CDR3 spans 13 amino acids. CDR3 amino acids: CSAKRILTDTQYF. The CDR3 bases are TGCAGTGCTAAGCGAATACTCACAGATACGCAGTATTTT.

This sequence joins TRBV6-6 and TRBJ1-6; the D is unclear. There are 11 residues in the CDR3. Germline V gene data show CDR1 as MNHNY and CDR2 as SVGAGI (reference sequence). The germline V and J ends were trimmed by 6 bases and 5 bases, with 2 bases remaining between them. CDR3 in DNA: TGTGCCAGCAGACATAATTCACCCCTCCACTTT. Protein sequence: CASRHNSPLHF.

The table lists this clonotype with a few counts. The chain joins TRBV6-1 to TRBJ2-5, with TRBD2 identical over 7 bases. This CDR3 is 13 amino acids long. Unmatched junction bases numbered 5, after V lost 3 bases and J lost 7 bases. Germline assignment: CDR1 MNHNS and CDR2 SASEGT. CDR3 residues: CASSDLREGTQYF. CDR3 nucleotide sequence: TGTGCCAGCAGTGATCTTAGGGAGGGGACCCAGTACTTC.

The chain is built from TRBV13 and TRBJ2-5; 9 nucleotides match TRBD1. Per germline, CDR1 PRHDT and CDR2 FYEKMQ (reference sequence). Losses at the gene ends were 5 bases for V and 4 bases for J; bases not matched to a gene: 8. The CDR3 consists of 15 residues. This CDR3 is CASSKTGGYGETQYF. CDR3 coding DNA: TGTGCCAGCAGCAAGACAGGGGGGTACGGAGAGACCCAGTACTTC.

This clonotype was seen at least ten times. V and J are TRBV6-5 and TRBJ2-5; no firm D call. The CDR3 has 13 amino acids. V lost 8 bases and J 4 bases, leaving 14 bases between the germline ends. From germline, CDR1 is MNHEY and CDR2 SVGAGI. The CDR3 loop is CASRQQIGETQYF. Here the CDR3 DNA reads TGTGCCAGCCGGCAACAGATAGGAGAGACCCAGTACTTC.

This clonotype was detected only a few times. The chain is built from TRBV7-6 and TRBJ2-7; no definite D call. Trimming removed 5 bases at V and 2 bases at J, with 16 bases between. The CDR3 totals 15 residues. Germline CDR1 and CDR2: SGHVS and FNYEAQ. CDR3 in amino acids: CASSPPVGPTYEQYF. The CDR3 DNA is TGTGCCAGCAGCCCCCCGGTTGGGCCAACCTACGAGCAGTACTTC.

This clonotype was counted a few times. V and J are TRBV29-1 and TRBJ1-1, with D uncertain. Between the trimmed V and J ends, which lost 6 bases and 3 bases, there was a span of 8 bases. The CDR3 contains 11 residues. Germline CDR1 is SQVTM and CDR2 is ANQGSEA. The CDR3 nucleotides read TGCAGCGTGCCAATGTACACTGAAGCTTTCTTT. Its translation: CSVPMYTEAFF.

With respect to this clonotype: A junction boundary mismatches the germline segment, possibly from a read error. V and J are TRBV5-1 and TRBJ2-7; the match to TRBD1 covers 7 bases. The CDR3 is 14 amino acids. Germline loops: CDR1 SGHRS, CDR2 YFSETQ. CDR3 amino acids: CASSAPGQTYVQYF. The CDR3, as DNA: TGCGCCAGCAGCGCCCCGGGACAGACCTACGTGCAGTACTTC.

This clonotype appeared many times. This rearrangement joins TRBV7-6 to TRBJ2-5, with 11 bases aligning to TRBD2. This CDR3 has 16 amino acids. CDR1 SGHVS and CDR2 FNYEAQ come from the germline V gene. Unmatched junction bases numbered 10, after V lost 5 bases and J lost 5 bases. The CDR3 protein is CASSPRTSGPLETQYF. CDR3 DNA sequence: TGTGCCAGCAGCCCCCGGACTAGCGGGCCACTGGAGACCCAGTACTTC. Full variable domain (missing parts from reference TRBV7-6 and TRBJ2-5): GAGVSQSPRYKVTKRGQDVALRCDPISGHVSLYWYRQALGQGPEFLTYFNYEAQQDKSGLPNDRFSAERPEGSISTLTIQRTEQRDSAMYRCASSPRTSGPLETQYFGPGTRLLVL.

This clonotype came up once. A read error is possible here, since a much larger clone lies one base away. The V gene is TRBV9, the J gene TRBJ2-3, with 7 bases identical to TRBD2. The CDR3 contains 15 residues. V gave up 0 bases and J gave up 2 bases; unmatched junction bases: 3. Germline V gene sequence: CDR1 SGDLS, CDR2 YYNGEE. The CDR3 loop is CASSVDGRTTDTQYF. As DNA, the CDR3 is TGTGCCAGCAGCGTAGACGGGAGGACCACAGATACGCAGTATTTT.

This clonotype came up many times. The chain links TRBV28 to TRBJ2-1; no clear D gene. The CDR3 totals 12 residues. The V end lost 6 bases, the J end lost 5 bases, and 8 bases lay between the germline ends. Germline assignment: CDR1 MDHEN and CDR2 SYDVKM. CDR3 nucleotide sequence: TGTGCCAGCAGCTATATAGACAATGAGCAGTTCTTC. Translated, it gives CASSYIDNEQFF.

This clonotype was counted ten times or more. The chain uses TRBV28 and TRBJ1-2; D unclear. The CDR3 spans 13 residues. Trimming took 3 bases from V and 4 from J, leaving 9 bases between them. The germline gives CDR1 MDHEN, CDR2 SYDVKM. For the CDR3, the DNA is TGTGCCAGCAGTTTTGGTGGGTCCTATGGCTACACCTTC. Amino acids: CASSFGGSYGYTF.